Reported below is one T cell receptor (beta chain). This sample stems from a study of blood T cell repertoires in COVID-19. About the study: The United States, Italy and Spain provided the acute and convalescent COVID-19 samples. PBMCs, B-cell-depleted T cells, or T cells provided the cDNA or gDNA that made up the material.

Assay: immunoSEQ multiplex PCR; the TCRdb copy retains only in-frame clones and omits some. The sample carries 100,000 or so clones, 86% recorded once. The TCR was taken from a man aged 60 to 75 with acute or convalescent COVID-19. Sequencing input: peripheral blood.

As DNA, the CDR3 is TGTGCCAGTAGTATAGGAGGGACTAGCGGGCCGGGGGACATTCAGTACTTC. Translation gives CASSIGGTSGPGDIQYF. The chain employs TRBV19 and TRBJ2-4; 12 bases are shared with TRBD2. With V trimmed by 1 base and J by 8 bases, 9 bases remained unmatched. This CDR3 contains 17 residues. Germline CDR1 reads LNHDA; CDR2 reads SQIVND (reference sequence).